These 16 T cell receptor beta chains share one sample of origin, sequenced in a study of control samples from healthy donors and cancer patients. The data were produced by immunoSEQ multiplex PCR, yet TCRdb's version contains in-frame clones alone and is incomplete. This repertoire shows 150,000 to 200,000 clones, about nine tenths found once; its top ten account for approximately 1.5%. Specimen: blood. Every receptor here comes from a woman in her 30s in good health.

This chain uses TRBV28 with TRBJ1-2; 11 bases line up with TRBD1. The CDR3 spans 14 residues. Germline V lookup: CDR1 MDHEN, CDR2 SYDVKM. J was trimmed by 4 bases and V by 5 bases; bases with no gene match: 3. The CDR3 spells CASSPGQGAYGYTF. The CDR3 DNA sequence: TGTGCCAGCAGTCCCGGACAGGGGGCCTATGGCTACACCTTC.

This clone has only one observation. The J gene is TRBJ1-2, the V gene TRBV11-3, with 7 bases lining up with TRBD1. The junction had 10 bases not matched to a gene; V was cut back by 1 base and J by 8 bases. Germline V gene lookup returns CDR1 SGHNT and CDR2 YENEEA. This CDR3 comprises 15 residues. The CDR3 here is CASSLGRQGLSGYTF. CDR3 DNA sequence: TGTGCCAGCAGCTTAGGACGACAGGGTCTGAGCGGCTACACCTTC.

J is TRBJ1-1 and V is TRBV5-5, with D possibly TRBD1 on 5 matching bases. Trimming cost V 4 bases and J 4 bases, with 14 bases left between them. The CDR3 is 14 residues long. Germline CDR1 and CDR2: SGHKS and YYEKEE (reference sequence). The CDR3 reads CASSIIQVSTEAFF. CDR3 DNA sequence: TGTGCCAGCAGCATAATACAGGTTTCCACTGAAGCTTTCTTT.

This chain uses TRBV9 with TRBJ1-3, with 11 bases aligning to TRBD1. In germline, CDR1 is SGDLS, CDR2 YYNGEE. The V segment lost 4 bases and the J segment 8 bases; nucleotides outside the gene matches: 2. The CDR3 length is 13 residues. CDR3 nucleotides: TGTGCCAGCAGCTCGGGACAGGGGGACACCATATATTTT. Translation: CASSSGQGDTIYF.

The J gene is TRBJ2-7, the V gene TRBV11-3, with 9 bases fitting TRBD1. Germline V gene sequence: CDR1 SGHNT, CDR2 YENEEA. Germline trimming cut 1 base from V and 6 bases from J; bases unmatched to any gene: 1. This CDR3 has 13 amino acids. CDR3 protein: CASSLGQGGEQYF. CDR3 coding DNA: TGTGCCAGCAGCTTAGGACAGGGGGGCGAGCAGTACTTC.

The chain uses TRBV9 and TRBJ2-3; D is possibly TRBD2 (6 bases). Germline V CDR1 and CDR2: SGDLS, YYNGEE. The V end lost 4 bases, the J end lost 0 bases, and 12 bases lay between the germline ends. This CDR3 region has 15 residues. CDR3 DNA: TGTGCCAGCAGCCGTGCTAGCGTAAGCACAGATACGCAGTATTTT. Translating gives CASSRASVSTDTQYF. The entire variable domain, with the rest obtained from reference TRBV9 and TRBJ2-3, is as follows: DSGVTQTPKHLITATGQRVTLRCSPRSGDLSVYWYQQSLDQGLQFLIQYYNGEERAKGNILERFSAQQFPDLHSELNLSSLELGDSALYFCASSRASVSTDTQYFGPGTRLTVL.

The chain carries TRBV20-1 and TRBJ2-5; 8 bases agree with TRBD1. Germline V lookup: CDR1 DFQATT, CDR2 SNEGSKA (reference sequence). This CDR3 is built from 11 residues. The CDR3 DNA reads TGCAGGGACAGGGACCAAGAGACCCAGTACTTC. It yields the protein CRDRDQETQYF.

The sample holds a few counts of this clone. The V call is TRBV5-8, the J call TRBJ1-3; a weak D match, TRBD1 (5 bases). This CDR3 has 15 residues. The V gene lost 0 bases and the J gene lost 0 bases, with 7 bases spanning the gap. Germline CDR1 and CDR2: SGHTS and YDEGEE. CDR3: CASSLGQYSGNTIYF. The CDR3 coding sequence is TGTGCCAGCAGCTTGGGACAGTACTCTGGAAACACCATATATTTT.

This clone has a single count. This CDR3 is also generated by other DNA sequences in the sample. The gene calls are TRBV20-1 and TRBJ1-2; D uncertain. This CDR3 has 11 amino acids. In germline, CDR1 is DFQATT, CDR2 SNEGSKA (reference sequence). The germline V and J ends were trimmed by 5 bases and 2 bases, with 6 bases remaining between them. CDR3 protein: CSAERNYGYTF. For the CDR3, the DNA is TGCAGTGCTGAGAGAAACTATGGCTACACCTTC.

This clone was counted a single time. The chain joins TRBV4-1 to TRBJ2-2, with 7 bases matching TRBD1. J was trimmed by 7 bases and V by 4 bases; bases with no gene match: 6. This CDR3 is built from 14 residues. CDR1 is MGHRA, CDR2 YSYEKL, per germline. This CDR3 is CASSPGQDFGELFF. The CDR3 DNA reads TGCGCCAGCAGCCCCGGACAGGATTTCGGGGAGCTGTTTTTT.

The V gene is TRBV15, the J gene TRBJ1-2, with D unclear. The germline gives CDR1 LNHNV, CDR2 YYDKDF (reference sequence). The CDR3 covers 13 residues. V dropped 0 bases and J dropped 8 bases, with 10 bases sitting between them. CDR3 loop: CATSRESGWGYTF. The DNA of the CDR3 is TGTGCCACCAGCAGAGAATCGGGGTGGGGCTACACCTTC.

The CDR3 here is CASSQVLEPSYEQYF. The CDR3 DNA sequence: TGTGCCAGCAGCCAAGTATTAGAGCCCTCCTACGAGCAGTACTTC. V and J are TRBV3-1 (or the pseudogene TRBV3-2) and TRBJ2-7, with D unclear. Germline V gene sequence: CDR1 LGHDT, CDR2 YNNKEL (reference sequence). V was shortened by 1 base and J by 0 bases, with 10 bases between the two germline ends. The CDR3 totals 15 residues.

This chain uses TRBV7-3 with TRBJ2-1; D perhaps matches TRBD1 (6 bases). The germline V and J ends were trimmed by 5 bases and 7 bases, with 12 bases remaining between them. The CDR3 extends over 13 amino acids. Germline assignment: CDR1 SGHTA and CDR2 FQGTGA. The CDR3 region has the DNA TGTGCCAGCAGCAAAACAGGGATGAATGAGCAGTTCTTC. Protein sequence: CASSKTGMNEQFF.

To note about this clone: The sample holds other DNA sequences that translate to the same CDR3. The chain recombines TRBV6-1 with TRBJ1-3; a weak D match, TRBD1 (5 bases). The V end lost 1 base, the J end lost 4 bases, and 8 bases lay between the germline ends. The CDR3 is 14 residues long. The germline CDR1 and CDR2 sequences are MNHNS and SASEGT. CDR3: CASSEGGSGNTIYF. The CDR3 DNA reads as TGTGCCAGCAGTGAAGGGGGCAGCGGAAACACCATATATTTT.

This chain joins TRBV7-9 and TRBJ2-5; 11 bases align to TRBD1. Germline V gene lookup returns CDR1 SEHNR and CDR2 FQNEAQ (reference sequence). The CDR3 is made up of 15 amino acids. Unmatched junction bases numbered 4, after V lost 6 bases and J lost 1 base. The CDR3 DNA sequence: TGTGCCAGCAGGTCCGGGACAGGGGGCCAAGAGACCCAGTACTTC. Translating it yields CASRSGTGGQETQYF.

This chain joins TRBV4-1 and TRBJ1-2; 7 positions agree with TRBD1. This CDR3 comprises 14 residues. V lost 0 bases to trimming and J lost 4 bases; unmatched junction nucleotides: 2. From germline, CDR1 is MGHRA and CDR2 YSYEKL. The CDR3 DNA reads TGCGCCAGCAGCCAAGATGGGGACAGCTATGGCTACACCTTC. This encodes CASSQDGDSYGYTF.